This passage covers 18 T cell receptor beta chains from one sample sequenced in a study of cytomegalovirus exposure and HLA in healthy donors listed by TCRdb under 2017. Library creation used the immunoSEQ multiplex PCR assay. The multiplex PCR relied on a mix of 60 forward primers for TCR Vbeta segments and 13 reverse primers for TCR Jbeta segments. TCRdb obtained this table from immuneACCESS and retained in-frame rearrangements with V and J assigned. These tables miss some clones; where compared with another copy, unresolved V genes account for less than half of the shortfall, and the remainder is unexplained. The sample table lists roughly 200,000 clones, almost 85% of them with a count of one. The ten most abundant clones make up 0.58% of the sample. Sequencing was carried out using PBMCs. These receptors were taken from a woman in her thirties or forties in good health and CMV-seronegative.

On this clone: At the DNA level, this CDR3 is encoded by other sequences in the same sample as well. V is TRBV6-1 and J is TRBJ1-3; a possible D gene is TRBD1 (5 bases). The germline V and J ends were trimmed by 4 bases and 1 base, with 8 bases remaining between them. Germline V gene sequence: CDR1 MNHNS, CDR2 SASEGT. The CDR3 extends over 14 amino acids. CDR3 protein: CASSADRSGNTIYF. CDR3 coding DNA: TGTGCCAGCAGTGCAGACAGATCTGGAAACACCATATATTTT.

In its sample, this clone was seen once. The genes are TRBV5-8 and TRBJ1-1; possible D gene TRBD1, 6 bases. Germline V lookup: CDR1 SGHTS, CDR2 YDEGEE. This CDR3 is 13 amino acids long. Trimming cost V 10 bases and J 0 bases, with 13 bases left between them. The CDR3 DNA follows: TGTGCCGGACAGACAGTTATGAACACTGAAGCTTTCTTT. Translation: CAGQTVMNTEAFF.

V gene TRBV6-1 combines with J gene TRBJ2-1; 10 bases are shared with TRBD1. V shed 4 bases and J 8 bases; nucleotides not matched to a gene: 5. CDR1 is MNHNS and CDR2 is SASEGT in the germline V gene. The CDR3 is 14 amino acids. CDR3 amino acids: CASSGTGTGDEQFF. The CDR3 coding sequence is TGTGCCAGCAGTGGAACCGGGACAGGGGATGAGCAGTTCTTC.

The rearrangement links TRBV6-6 to TRBJ1-3; D is undetermined. Trimming left V 2 bases short and J 7 bases short, with 15 bases between. From germline, CDR1 is MNHNY and CDR2 SVGAGI (reference sequence). The CDR3 runs to 15 residues. In nucleotides, the CDR3 is TGTGCCAGCAGTTACACCCGGGCAGCGGGGAACACCATATATTTT. It translates to CASSYTRAAGNTIYF.

V is TRBV4-2 and J is TRBJ2-7; 8 positions agree with TRBD2. The CDR3 loop spans 16 amino acids. The V and J ends lost 2 bases and 1 base, in that order; junction bases with no gene match: 7. Germline V lookup: CDR1 LGHNA, CDR2 YNFKEQ. In DNA, the CDR3 is TGTGCCAGCAGCCAAACGACCAGCGGGGGATCCTACGAGCAGTACTTC. Translating gives CASSQTTSGGSYEQYF.

The chain joins TRBV10-2 to TRBJ2-7; tentative D call: TRBD2 (5 bases). The germline gives CDR1 WSHSY, CDR2 SAAADI. There are 12 residues in the CDR3. With 7 bases removed from V and 3 bases from J, the gap between germline ends came to 10 bases. The CDR3 reads CASTGGDYEQYF. CDR3 in DNA: TGCGCCAGCACTGGAGGCGACTACGAGCAGTACTTC.

The chain recombines TRBV30 with TRBJ2-5; 11 positions agree with TRBD2. Germline assignment: CDR1 GTSNPN and CDR2 SVGIG (reference sequence). CDR3 length: 14 residues. The junction had 7 bases not matched to a gene; V was cut back by 5 bases and J by 5 bases. The DNA of the CDR3 is TGTGCCTGGCAACTAGCGGGGGCCCGGGAGACCCAGTACTTC. This sequence encodes CAWQLAGARETQYF.

This clone occurred once. Written as DNA, the CDR3 is TGTGCCAGCAGTGAGGTGGCAGGGGCCCCCTATGGCTACACCTTC. Its protein is CASSEVAGAPYGYTF. The chain combines TRBV6-4 with TRBJ1-2; TRBD1 might be the D (6 bases). The CDR3 spans 15 residues. V gave up 3 bases and J gave up 4 bases, with 15 bases separating them. Germline V gene data show CDR1 as MRHNA and CDR2 as SNTAGT.

This chain connects TRBV5-1 to TRBJ2-1, with TRBD2 identical over 14 bases. The CDR3 runs to 18 residues. CDR1 SGHRS and CDR2 YFSETQ come from the germline V gene. The trim removed 2 bases at V and 7 bases at J, leaving 11 bases unmatched. The CDR3 loop reads CASSFGVTSGGAGNEQFF. The CDR3 nucleotides are TGCGCCAGCAGCTTTGGGGTGACTAGCGGGGGGGCAGGAAATGAGCAGTTCTTC.

The rearrangement links TRBV14 to TRBJ1-1, with D possibly being TRBD1 (5 bases). Deletions cut 1 base from V and 6 bases from J, with 15 bases between. The CDR3 runs to 15 residues. Germline CDR1 SGHDN, CDR2 FVKESK. CDR3: CASSQGGAGGAEAFF. In nucleotides, the CDR3 is TGTGCCAGCAGCCAAGGCGGGGCGGGCGGCGCTGAAGCTTTCTTT.

The chain employs TRBV7-2 and TRBJ1-2; D gene uncertain. This CDR3 region has 14 residues. V lost 5 bases and J 3 bases, leaving 13 bases between the germline ends. Germline V gene data show CDR1 as SGHTA and CDR2 as FQGNSA. In DNA, the CDR3 is TGTGCCAGCAGCCCGCGAGAAGTGGACTATGGCTACACCTTC. This sequence encodes CASSPREVDYGYTF. The whole variable domain, filled in from reference TRBV7-2 and TRBJ1-2, reads GAGVSQSPSNKVTEKGKDVELRCDPISGHTALYWYRQSLGQGLEFLIYFQGNSAPDKSGLPSDRFSAERTGGSVSTLTIQRTQQEDSAVYLCASSPREVDYGYTFGSGTRLTVV.

The rearrangement joins TRBV27 to TRBJ1-1; no clear D. Trimming pared 5 bases from V and 0 bases from J, leaving 10 bases between. The V gene's germline CDR1 is MNHEY and CDR2 SMNVEV (reference sequence). This CDR3 has 14 residues. CDR3 amino acids: CASSPLGLNTEAFF. The CDR3 nucleotides read TGTGCCAGCAGTCCCCTAGGCCTGAACACTGAAGCTTTCTTT.

This chain joins TRBV4-1 and TRBJ2-3; unclear D gene. The CDR3 consists of 14 residues. V dropped 0 bases and J dropped 8 bases, with 12 bases sitting between them. Germline loops: CDR1 MGHRA, CDR2 YSYEKL. For the CDR3, the DNA is TGCGCCAGCAGCCAAGATCTTCAAGCTCTTACGCAGTATTTT. This encodes CASSQDLQALTQYF.

V and J are TRBV4-3 and TRBJ1-1; D might be TRBD1 (5 bases). V lost 0 bases, J lost 4 bases, and 12 bases lay in between. The germline V gene encodes CDR1 LGHNA and CDR2 YSLEER. The CDR3 runs 15 residues. This CDR3 is CASSQDAAGGTEAFF. For the CDR3, the DNA is TGCGCCAGCAGCCAAGATGCCGCCGGGGGCACTGAAGCTTTCTTT.

This chain uses TRBV5-4 with TRBJ1-1; unclear D gene. Germline V gene lookup returns CDR1 SGHNT and CDR2 YYREEE (reference sequence). The CDR3 length is 13 residues. Between the trimmed V and J ends, which lost 4 bases and 2 bases, there was a span of 9 bases. Written as DNA, the CDR3 is TGTGCCAGCAGCCGTCAGCGAAACACTGAAGCTTTCTTT. Protein: CASSRQRNTEAFF.

This clone was counted a few times. CDR3 protein: CSVVGKSHNEQFF. The CDR3 DNA follows: TGCAGCGTTGTCGGGAAAAGTCACAATGAGCAGTTCTTC. This chain uses TRBV29-1 with TRBJ2-1, with a possible D match to TRBD2 (5 bases). The CDR3 extends over 13 amino acids. CDR1 and CDR2 (germline): SQVTM, ANQGSEA. Trimming took 4 bases from V and 5 from J, leaving 12 bases between them.

V is TRBV27 and J is TRBJ2-1; TRBD1 agrees at 12 bases. This CDR3 is 15 amino acids long. V lost 10 bases to trimming and J lost 7 bases; unmatched junction nucleotides: 11. Germline-derived CDR1 and CDR2 are MNHEY and SMNVEV (reference sequence). This CDR3 is CATSSGTGGWNEQFF. In DNA, the CDR3 is TGTGCCACTTCCTCCGGGACAGGGGGCTGGAATGAGCAGTTCTTC.

The chain uses TRBV27 and TRBJ1-5; the D is unclear. The CDR3 totals 14 residues. The germline CDR1 and CDR2 sequences are MNHEY and SMNVEV (reference sequence). The V end was cut by 6 bases, the J end by 3 bases, with 12 bases between. For the CDR3, the DNA is TGTGCCAGCAGGCCGTCGGGTTACAATCAGCCCCAGCATTTT. It translates to CASRPSGYNQPQHF.